A single sample is the source of the 21 T cell receptor beta chains below, sequenced in a study of shared clonotypes between healthy human individuals. Assay: immunoSEQ multiplex PCR; the TCRdb copy retains only in-frame clones and omits some. The table has approximately 980,000 clones, approximately 80% seen once. Sequenced input: memory CD4+ T cells sorted from blood. Stated subset: CD45RA-negative fraction. Source of these receptors: a man between 18 and 29 years old in good health.

The rearrangement joins TRBV7-9 to TRBJ1-2, with D possibly TRBD1 on 5 matching bases. With 5 bases removed from V and 2 bases from J, the gap between germline ends came to 15 bases. Germline V CDR1 and CDR2: SEHNR, FQNEAQ (reference sequence). This CDR3 is 15 amino acids long. CDR3 residues: CASSHDSFQNYGYTF. Written as DNA, the CDR3 is TGTGCCAGCAGCCACGACAGTTTTCAGAACTATGGCTACACCTTC.

The chain links TRBV5-1 to TRBJ1-5; D is uncertain. V was shortened by 1 base and J by 5 bases, with 10 bases between the two germline ends. Germline V gene sequence: CDR1 SGHRS, CDR2 YFSETQ. The CDR3 loop spans 14 amino acids. CDR3 nucleotides: TGCGCCAGCAGCTTGTCTCACGGAGATCAGCCCCAGCATTTT. This translates into CASSLSHGDQPQHF.

The chain recombines TRBV4-1 with TRBJ1-1; D unresolved. Germline V CDR1 and CDR2: MGHRA, YSYEKL. This CDR3 contains 8 residues. The germline V and J ends were trimmed by 11 bases and 3 bases, with 1 base remaining between them. As DNA, the CDR3 is TGCGCCCACACTGAAGCTTTCTTT. Protein sequence: CAHTEAFF.

The count of this clone is one. The chain is built from TRBV7-2 and TRBJ2-3; a possible D gene is TRBD2 (6 bases). V shed 7 bases and J shed 2 bases, with 16 bases lying between them. This CDR3 has 15 amino acids. The germline gives CDR1 SGHTA, CDR2 FQGNSA. The CDR3 DNA reads as TGTGCCAGCACTCGCTTCTTAGCGGTCACAGATACGCAGTATTTT. It translates to CASTRFLAVTDTQYF.

The chain employs TRBV25-1 and TRBJ2-4; weak D call: TRBD1 (6 bases). Germline values: CDR1 MGHDK, CDR2 SYGVNS. The CDR3 totals 14 residues. The V end was cut by 3 bases, the J end by 7 bases, with 13 bases between. In nucleotides, the CDR3 is TGTGCCAGCAGTGAGGAAGGGGGATTGAACATTCAGTACTTC. Residues: CASSEEGGLNIQYF.

The gene calls are TRBV18 and TRBJ2-1; D may be TRBD2 (6 bases). The CDR3 is 18 amino acids. The germline gives CDR1 KGHSH, CDR2 LQKENI. Trimming cost V 0 bases and J 0 bases, with 15 bases left between them. The CDR3 bases are TGTGCCAGCTCACCACCTTTGGGAGGTCCTAGCTCCTACAATGAGCAGTTCTTC. As protein: CASSPPLGGPSSYNEQFF.

The chain has TRBV5-1 and TRBJ1-5; the match to TRBD1 covers 9 bases. Germline values: CDR1 SGHRS, CDR2 YFSETQ. J was trimmed by 5 bases and V by 1 base; bases with no gene match: 1. This CDR3 comprises 14 residues. The DNA of the CDR3 is TGCGCCAGCAGCTTGTGGACAGGGGATCAGCCCCAGCATTTT. Its translation is CASSLWTGDQPQHF.

The chain employs TRBV6-1 and TRBJ1-5; possibly TRBD1 for D (5 bases). Germline V gene lookup returns CDR1 MNHNS and CDR2 SASEGT. The length of the CDR3 is 15 residues. V dropped 2 bases and J dropped 6 bases, with 14 bases sitting between them. CDR3 coding DNA: TGTGCCAGCAGTGAACTGGGGGTGCTGAGTCAGCCCCAGCATTTT. The encoded protein is CASSELGVLSQPQHF.

This clone was detected once. As DNA, the CDR3 is TGTGCCAGCAGTGAAGAACCACGGGGCCATAAAGCTTTCTTT. Encoded protein: CASSEEPRGHKAFF. The V call is TRBV6-1, the J call TRBJ1-1; TRBD1 is a possible D gene (5 bases). The ends were cut back, 1 base at V and 9 bases at J, with 15 bases in the middle. Germline CDR1 and CDR2: MNHNS and SASEGT. The CDR3 has 14 residues.

The chain joins TRBV7-2 to TRBJ2-7; weak D call: TRBD2 (5 bases). This CDR3 is built from 15 residues. With 1 base removed from V and 2 bases from J, the gap between germline ends came to 12 bases. CDR1 SGHTA and CDR2 FQGNSA come from the germline V gene. The CDR3 DNA is TGTGCCAGCAGCTTAGAGTGGACTGGAGCCTACGAGCAGTACTTC. It translates to CASSLEWTGAYEQYF.

The J gene is TRBJ1-4, the V gene TRBV6-5; D is possibly TRBD1 (5 bases). Germline V gives CDR1 MNHEY, CDR2 SVGAGI. V was cut by 6 bases and J by 0 bases, with 8 bases left in between. The CDR3 length is 14 residues. CDR3 nucleotides: TGTGCCAGCAGGACAGCTGCAACTAATGAAAAACTGTTTTTT. Translating gives CASRTAATNEKLFF.

This clone has ten or more counts. For the CDR3, the DNA is TGTGCCAGCAGGCCTAGCGGGCCCGGCCGGGAGACCCAGTACTTC. It is translated as CASRPSGPGRETQYF. The chain has TRBV7-2 and TRBJ2-5; 8 bases map to TRBD2. CDR3 length equals 15 residues. The trim removed 6 bases at V and 5 bases at J, leaving 11 bases unmatched. Germline CDR1 reads SGHTA; CDR2 reads FQGNSA. Drawing the rest from reference TRBV7-2 and TRBJ2-5, the complete variable domain is GAGVSQSPSNKVTEKGKDVELRCDPISGHTALYWYRQSLGQGLEFLIYFQGNSAPDKSGLPSDRFSAERTGGSVSTLTIQRTQQEDSAVYLCASRPSGPGRETQYFGPGTRLLVL.

This chain uses TRBV6-5 with TRBJ2-4; D is ambiguous. Germline CDR1 MNHEY, CDR2 SVGAGI. The CDR3 extends over 15 amino acids. Trimming cost V 2 bases and J 1 base, with 9 bases left between them. For the CDR3, the DNA is TGTGCCAGCAGTTACACAACCGGCGCCAAAAACATTCAGTACTTC. It specifies CASSYTTGAKNIQYF.

This chain links TRBV9 with TRBJ1-2; 7 nucleotides line up with TRBD1. Germline CDR1 and CDR2: SGDLS and YYNGEE. This CDR3 has 15 amino acids. The J segment lost 4 bases and the V segment lost 3 bases, leaving 9 bases of the junction unmatched. The chain's CDR3 is CASSERGQASYGYTF. For the CDR3, the DNA is TGTGCCAGCAGCGAGAGGGGGCAGGCGAGCTATGGCTACACCTTC.

This clone occurred once. The chain joins TRBV11-2 to TRBJ2-3; 11 bases fit TRBD2. The germline CDR1 and CDR2 sequences are SGHAT and FQNNGV. With V trimmed by 6 bases and J by 6 bases, 11 bases remained unmatched. This CDR3 has 16 amino acids. CDR3 protein: CASSYIIAGGRDTQYF. The CDR3 DNA is TGTGCCAGCAGTTATATTATAGCGGGAGGGCGTGATACGCAGTATTTT.

The rearrangement uses TRBV13 and TRBJ2-5; no definite D call. Germline assignment: CDR1 PRHDT and CDR2 FYEKMQ (reference sequence). This CDR3 region has 14 residues. Trimming left V 1 base short and J 1 base short, with 7 bases between. DNA for the CDR3: TGTGCCAGCAGCTTAGATAGGGTCCAAGAGACCCAGTACTTC. Amino acid sequence: CASSLDRVQETQYF.

This chain links TRBV9 with TRBJ1-5; D remains unclear. Germline V lookup: CDR1 SGDLS, CDR2 YYNGEE. This CDR3 has 14 residues. V lost 0 bases and J 5 bases, leaving 9 bases between the germline ends. The CDR3 region is CASSVGDGYQPQHF. The CDR3 DNA reads as TGTGCCAGCAGCGTAGGGGATGGTTATCAGCCCCAGCATTTT. The full variable domain, its missing parts supplied by reference TRBV9 and TRBJ1-5, is DSGVTQTPKHLITATGQRVTLRCSPRSGDLSVYWYQQSLDQGLQFLIQYYNGEERAKGNILERFSAQQFPDLHSELNLSSLELGDSALYFCASSVGDGYQPQHFGDGTRLSIL.

The chain is built from TRBV5-6 and TRBJ2-1; 12 bases fit TRBD1. V gave up 5 bases and J gave up 3 bases; unmatched junction bases: 6. The CDR3 sequence is 16 residues long. Germline V gene lookup returns CDR1 SGHDT and CDR2 YYEEEE. The CDR3 here is CASSTGTGGGYNEQFF. Here the CDR3 DNA reads TGTGCCAGCAGTACCGGGACAGGGGGCGGCTACAATGAGCAGTTCTTC.

The chain joins TRBV5-6 to TRBJ1-2; 8 nucleotides agree with TRBD1. Germline CDR1 reads SGHDT; CDR2 reads YYEEEE. The V gene end was trimmed by 4 bases and the J gene end by 5 bases; junction bases not matched to a gene: 16. This CDR3 region has 17 residues. CDR3 coding DNA: TGTGCCAGCAGCAGACCCGGGACAGGCGGTATTCTTTATGGCTACACCTTC. Translation: CASSRPGTGGILYGYTF. Together with reference TRBV5-6 and TRBJ1-2, the CDR3 gives the full variable domain: DAGVTQSPTHLIKTRGQQVTLRCSPKSGHDTVSWYQQALGQGPQFIFQYYEEEERQRGNFPDRFSGHQFPNYSSELNVNALLLGDSALYLCASSRPGTGGILYGYTFGSGTRLTVV.

Regarding this clone: The same CDR3 also results from other DNA sequences found in this sample. The rearrangement joins TRBV5-4 to TRBJ1-2; a weak D match, TRBD1 (6 bases). In germline, CDR1 is SGHNT, CDR2 YYREEE (reference sequence). The V gene lost 4 bases and the J gene lost 1 base, with 8 bases spanning the gap. This CDR3 has 13 amino acids. The CDR3 DNA follows: TGTGCCAGCAGCCTGGACAGTAACTATGGCTACACCTTC. Protein product: CASSLDSNYGYTF. The entire variable domain, with the rest obtained from reference TRBV5-4 and TRBJ1-2, is as follows: ETGVTQSPTHLIKTRGQQVTLRCSSQSGHNTVSWYQQALGQGPQFIFQYYREEENGRGNFPPRFSGLQFPNYSSELNVNALELDDSALYLCASSLDSNYGYTFGSGTRLTVV.

The V and J genes are TRBV7-2 and TRBJ2-5; 10 bases line up with TRBD2. Germline loops: CDR1 SGHTA, CDR2 FQGNSA. The CDR3 totals 16 residues. Trimming cost V 4 bases and J 5 bases; bases outside gene matches: 10. The chain's CDR3 is CASSSGAGGPWETQYF. The DNA of the CDR3 is TGTGCCAGCAGCTCCGGAGCGGGGGGGCCGTGGGAGACCCAGTACTTC.